The source of this TCR beta chain is a study of T cells in Graves' hyperthyroidism and ophthalmopathy. TCR beta CDR3 regions were amplified from RNA transcripts. With the HTBI primer set, the TCR CDR3 went through a first round of RT-PCR. TCRdb reprocessed the multiplex PCR reads with MiXCR, giving one entry per CDR3 protein. The table shows 550,000 to 650,000 distinct CDR3 sequences, with 14% occurring only once. The CDR3 covers 14 residues. Trimming pared 2 bases from V and 7 bases from J, leaving 14 bases between. The germline CDR1 and CDR2 sequences are MNHEY and SMNVEV (reference sequence). Whole-study findings and limits: Ophthalmopathy, as predicted by the model, came a median roughly 6.3 months after the prediction. Most thyroid clonotypes expanded above 0.001 were also detected in blood.

This clonotype was counted at least ten times. Its antigen remains unknown. The blood was taken when hyperthyroidism was first diagnosed, before any ophthalmopathy symptoms showed up. The origin of this receptor is a woman aged 30 to 39 with Graves' hyperthyroidism that later progressed to Graves' ophthalmopathy. The sample consisted of blood. The chain carries TRBV27 and TRBJ1-1; unclear D gene. The CDR3 coding sequence is TGTGCCAGCAGTTTAAGTCCATCGAATTATGAAGCTTTCTTT. Its protein product is CASSLSPSNYEAFF.